The 19 T cell receptor beta chains in this list originate from one sample, sequenced in a study of a mutant IDH1 vaccine in newly diagnosed glioma. TCRdb's table, derived via immunoSEQ multiplex PCR, lists solely in-frame clones and lacks some. This sample yields 30,000 to 35,000 clones, of which about 79% are seen a single time; 20% to 25% belongs to the top ten. The time point denotes: week 5, during vaccination. Each vaccine dose was 300 ug of mutant IDH1 20-mer peptide, with topical imiquimod. These receptors are not linked to any known antigen. Sequencing used PBMCs, obtained from a glioma patient whose treatment included an IDH1 peptide vaccine. These receptors originate from a man younger than 45 with glioma.

The chain has TRBV7-2 and TRBJ2-4; D gene ambiguous. Germline V gene lookup returns CDR1 SGHTA and CDR2 FQGNSA. The CDR3 totals 13 residues. The V end was cut by 7 bases, the J end by 1 base, with 8 bases between. This chain's CDR3 is CASTPDAKNIQYF. DNA for the CDR3: TGTGCCAGCACCCCGGATGCCAAAAACATTCAGTACTTC.

V usage is TRBV5-6 and J usage is TRBJ1-2, with D possibly being TRBD1 (5 bases). The CDR3 covers 15 residues. In germline, CDR1 is SGHDT, CDR2 YYEEEE. Trimming shortened V by 4 bases and J by 5 bases, and 18 bases separated the two germline ends. CDR3 loop: CASSPLVGAWYGYTF. The CDR3 bases are TGTGCCAGCAGCCCACTCGTAGGGGCATGGTATGGCTACACCTTC.

The V gene is TRBV4-3, the J gene TRBJ2-1, with TRBD1 matching over 7 bases. CDR3 length: 17 amino acids. CDR1 and CDR2 from the germline V gene are LGHNA and YSLEER. J lost 1 base, V lost 1 base, and 7 bases had no gene match. The CDR3 DNA follows: TGCGCCAGCAGCCAAGGGTTTCTGACAGGGTCCTACAATGAGCAGTTCTTC. This encodes CASSQGFLTGSYNEQFF.

The table lists this clone with a few counts. The chain carries TRBV7-9 and TRBJ2-7; D remains unclear. Germline assignment: CDR1 SEHNR and CDR2 FQNEAQ (reference sequence). This CDR3 has 13 residues. The ends were cut back, 5 bases at V and 3 bases at J, with 11 bases in the middle. The CDR3 sequence is CASSPSVGYEQYF. In DNA, the CDR3 is TGTGCCAGCAGCCCGTCGGTGGGCTACGAGCAGTACTTC.

In this sample, this clone turned up a few times. The V gene is TRBV6-6, the J gene TRBJ2-3; 7 bases agree with TRBD1. Germline V CDR1 and CDR2: MNHNY, SVGAGI (reference sequence). The V segment lost 4 bases and the J segment 2 bases; nucleotides outside the gene matches: 3. The length of the CDR3 is 14 residues. This CDR3 reads CASSSGQVTDTQYF. The CDR3 DNA sequence: TGTGCCAGCAGTTCCGGACAGGTCACAGATACGCAGTATTTT.

The rearrangement links TRBV19 to TRBJ2-2; 7 nucleotides line up with TRBD2. There are 18 residues in the CDR3. Germline loops: CDR1 LNHDA, CDR2 SQIVND (reference sequence). With V trimmed by 3 bases and J by 0 bases, 10 bases remained unmatched. The CDR3 region has the DNA TGTGCCAGTAGTATGCGGCAGGGCCGGGAGGCGAACACCGGGGAGCTGTTTTTT. Translating gives CASSMRQGREANTGELFF.

Only one count was recorded for this clone. This chain joins TRBV5-1 and TRBJ1-5; 8 bases are a match to TRBD1. Germline assignment: CDR1 SGHRS and CDR2 YFSETQ. This CDR3 spans 15 amino acids. After removal of 4 bases from V and 2 bases from J, the junction contained 5 bases not matched to a gene. CDR3 sequence (DNA): TGCGCCAGCAGCCCCACAGGGGGACGCAATCAGCCCCAGCATTTT. Amino acid sequence: CASSPTGGRNQPQHF.

This clone is classed as medium-sized. The chain uses TRBV6-5 and TRBJ2-2; the match to TRBD1 covers 9 bases. The trim removed 0 bases at V and 4 bases at J, leaving 0 bases unmatched. CDR3 length equals 15 residues. The V gene's germline CDR1 is MNHEY and CDR2 SVGAGI. The CDR3 loop is CASSYSQGATGELFF. The CDR3 DNA sequence: TGTGCCAGCAGTTACTCACAGGGGGCCACCGGGGAGCTGTTTTTT.

The V and J genes are TRBV7-9 and TRBJ1-1; the match to TRBD1 covers 10 bases. CDR1 is SEHNR, CDR2 FQNEAQ, per germline (reference sequence). V lost 5 bases, J lost 3 bases, and 6 bases stayed unmatched. The CDR3 extends over 15 amino acids. Here the CDR3 DNA reads TGTGCCAGCAGCCATTCGGGACAGGGGCACACTGAAGCTTTCTTT. As protein: CASSHSGQGHTEAFF.

The rearrangement joins TRBV9 to TRBJ2-1; possible D gene TRBD2, 5 bases. Trimming stripped 2 bases from V and 6 bases from J, with 12 bases between. Germline V lookup: CDR1 SGDLS, CDR2 YYNGEE. This CDR3 has 14 residues. CDR3 in amino acids: CASSVLLDGNEQFF. The CDR3 DNA follows: TGTGCCAGCAGCGTTCTACTAGATGGCAATGAGCAGTTCTTC. Looking up the rest from reference TRBV9 and TRBJ2-1 gives the full variable domain: DSGVTQTPKHLITATGQRVTLRCSPRSGDLSVYWYQQSLDQGLQFLIQYYNGEERAKGNILERFSAQQFPDLHSELNLSSLELGDSALYFCASSVLLDGNEQFFGPGTRLTVL.

This chain links TRBV6-1 with TRBJ2-7; a weak D match, TRBD1 (6 bases). Germline assignment: CDR1 MNHNS and CDR2 SASEGT. V was trimmed by 0 bases and J by 2 bases, leaving 11 bases between them. This CDR3 is 15 amino acids long. The CDR3 loop reads CASSEAGSGAYEQYF. Here the CDR3 DNA reads TGTGCCAGCAGTGAAGCCGGGTCAGGGGCCTACGAGCAGTACTTC.

The chain carries TRBV5-1 and TRBJ2-5, with a weak D call TRBD2 (7 bases). Germline lookup yields CDR1 SGHRS and CDR2 YFSETQ. The CDR3 is 16 residues long. V was cut by 4 bases and J by 5 bases, with 21 bases left in between. The CDR3 DNA reads TGCGCCAGCAGCGGAGGGTCGGGGGGCGGGTCGGAGACCCAGTACTTC. This translates into CASSGGSGGGSETQYF.

This rearrangement joins TRBV5-1 to TRBJ2-2; 11 positions match TRBD2. Looked up from germline, CDR1 is SGHRS and CDR2 is YFSETQ. The CDR3 spans 14 residues. The V and J ends lost 6 bases and 4 bases, in that order; junction bases with no gene match: 2. CDR3 sequence: CASKLAGGTGELFF. CDR3 sequence (DNA): TGCGCCAGCAAGCTAGCGGGGGGCACCGGGGAGCTGTTTTTT. The whole variable domain, filled in from reference TRBV5-1 and TRBJ2-2, reads KAGVTQTPRYLIKTRGQQVTLSCSPISGHRSVSWYQQTPGQGLQFLFEYFSETQRNKGNFPGRFSGRQFSNSRSEMNVSTLELGDSALYLCASKLAGGTGELFFGEGSRLTVL.

This clone was counted only a few times. The CDR3 nucleotides are TGTGCCAGCAGCTCCCTCACCGGGGAGCTGTTTTTT. It codes for CASSSLTGELFF. The chain recombines TRBV7-2 with TRBJ2-2; unclear D gene. Deletions cut 4 bases from V and 4 bases from J, with 4 bases between. The length of the CDR3 is 12 residues. Germline CDR1 is SGHTA and CDR2 is FQGNSA.

This sequence joins TRBV25-1 and TRBJ1-1; TRBD1 agrees at 7 bases. Germline CDR1 and CDR2: MGHDK and SYGVNS. This CDR3 has 13 residues. The ends lost 6 bases at V and 7 bases at J; junction bases unmatched: 8. The CDR3 DNA follows: TGTGCCAGCAGCGAACAGGGGAGGAGTGAAGCTTTCTTT. This gives the protein CASSEQGRSEAFF.

V gene TRBV23-1 combines with J gene TRBJ1-4; unclear D gene. TRBV23-1 is placed among ORFs of uncertain function. Trimming shortened V by 7 bases and J by 7 bases, and 16 bases separated the two germline ends. CDR3 length equals 14 residues. CDR3 DNA sequence: TGCGCCAGCACAAGACGGGGTATAGGTGAAAAACTGTTTTTT. As protein: CASTRRGIGEKLFF.

V gene TRBV29-1 combines with J gene TRBJ2-2; 7 bases line up with TRBD1. CDR1 and CDR2 (germline): SQVTM, ANQGSEA. The CDR3 has 14 residues. Trimming at V came to 6 bases and at J to 3 bases, leaving 7 bases not matched to a gene. CDR3 sequence (DNA): TGCAGCGTACAGGGGATTCTGGACACCGGGGAGCTGTTTTTT. Translated, it gives CSVQGILDTGELFF.

The CDR3, as DNA: TGTGCCAGTAGTATAGAAGGGACAGGACAAGCCCCAAGCTCCTACAATGAGCAGTTCTTC. The encoded protein is CASSIEGTGQAPSSYNEQFF. The chain recombines TRBV19 with TRBJ2-1; 8 bases are shared with TRBD1. CDR1 LNHDA and CDR2 SQIVND come from the germline V gene (reference sequence). Trimming took 0 bases from V and 0 from J; bases not matched to a gene: 13. The CDR3 is 20 amino acids.

V is TRBV12-5 and J is TRBJ1-5; no clear D gene. The CDR3 length is 13 residues. Trimming removed 1 base from V and 10 bases from J, with 11 bases in between. Germline lookup yields CDR1 LGHNT and CDR2 FRNRAP. CDR3 sequence (DNA): TGTGCTAGTGGTTTGGAAATAGGGCTACCCCAGCATTTT. Encoded protein: CASGLEIGLPQHF.